The clone carrying this TCR beta chain was seen many times. What it recognizes is unknown. 5'RACE with constant-segment primers yielded barcoded, UMI-tagged TCR alpha and TCR beta cDNA libraries. TCRdb called the 5' RACE reads again in MiXCR, with one record for every CDR3 protein. This sample has roughly 600,000 distinct CDR3 sequences, with about a sixth found just once. The data originate from a study of T-cell memory formation after mild COVID-19. Study-level findings and limits: Among clones contracting day 15 to 85, CD4/CD8 was balanced, whereas later expanders leaned CD4+. Pre-infection memory showed some responding clones, and this suggested that cross-reactive memory joined. Specificity for SARS-CoV-2 was not confirmed among the second-wave clones peaking on day 37.

The clonotype originates from an adult woman who had mild COVID-19 (a few samples of this study predate the infection). Cell type and time point are not known. The material sequenced was PBMCs or a T cell subset sorted from them (not recorded which).

The CDR3, as DNA: TGCGCCAGCAGCTTCGGGACTAGCGGGGAAGAGACCCAGTACTTC. It encodes CASSFGTSGEETQYF. V and J are TRBV5-1 and TRBJ2-5, with 13 bases lining up with TRBD2. V was clipped by 2 bases and J by 3 bases; unmatched bases: 1. The CDR3 has 15 amino acids. CDR1 SGHRS and CDR2 YFSETQ come from the germline V gene.